This TCR beta chain derives from a study of radiation and T cells in renal cell carcinoma. The germline CDR1 and CDR2 sequences are SEHNR and FQNEAQ (reference sequence). The CDR3 spans 12 residues. V lost 5 bases, J lost 8 bases, and 3 bases stayed unmatched. Profiling relied on immunoSEQ multiplex PCR, and the TCRdb table lists in-frame clones only, not all of them. The sample includes roughly 92,000 clones, more than 65% of them seen just once. The time point denotes: blood 4 weeks post-SBRT, at nephrectomy. As for treatment: 15 Gy SBRT to primary tumor, nephrectomy 4 weeks later. Nephrectomy followed 15 Gy stereotactic body radiation by 4 weeks. Radiation-treated patients gave blood at baseline, week 2 and week 4.

The sequencing used blood, collected from a patient whose treatment included radiotherapy and nephrectomy. V usage is TRBV7-9 and J usage is TRBJ1-1; TRBD1 matches 9 bases. This sequence was found in a man in his sixties with renal cell carcinoma. Written as DNA, the CDR3 is TGTGCCAGCAGCGACGACAGGGGGGAAGCTTTCTTT. It translates to CASSDDRGEAFF. Filled out from reference TRBV7-9 and TRBJ1-1, the complete variable domain reads DTGVSQNPRHKITKRGQNVTFRCDPISEHNRLYWYRQTLGQGPEFLTYFQNEAQLEKSRLLSDRFSAERPKGSFSTLEIQRTEQGDSAMYLCASSDDRGEAFFGQGTRLTVV.